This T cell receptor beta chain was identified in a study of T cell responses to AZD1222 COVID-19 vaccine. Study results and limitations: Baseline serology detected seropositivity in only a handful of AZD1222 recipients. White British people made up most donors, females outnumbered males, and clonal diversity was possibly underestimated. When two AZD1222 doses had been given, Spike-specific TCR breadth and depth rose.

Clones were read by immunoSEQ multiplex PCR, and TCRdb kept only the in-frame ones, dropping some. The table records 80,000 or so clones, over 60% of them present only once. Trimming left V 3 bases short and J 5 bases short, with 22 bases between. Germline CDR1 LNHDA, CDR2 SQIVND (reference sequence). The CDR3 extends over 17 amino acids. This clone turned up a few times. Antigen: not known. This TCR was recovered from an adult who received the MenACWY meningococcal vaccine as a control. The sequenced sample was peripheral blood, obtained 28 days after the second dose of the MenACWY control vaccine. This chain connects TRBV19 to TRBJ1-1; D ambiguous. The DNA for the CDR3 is TGTGCCAGTAGTATCGGATTTTTGCGGCGGGCATGGACTGAAGCTTTCTTT. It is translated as CASSIGFLRRAWTEAFF. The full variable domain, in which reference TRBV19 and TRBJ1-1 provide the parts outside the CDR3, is DGGITQSPKYLFRKEGQNVTLSCEQNLNHDAMYWYRQDPGQGLRLIYYSQIVNDFQKGDIAEGYSVSREKKESFPLTVTSAQKNPTAFYLCASSIGFLRRAWTEAFFGQGTRLTVV.